Described below is a single T cell receptor (beta chain) sequence and its context. The antigen remains undetermined. These data originate in a study of cytomegalovirus exposure and HLA in healthy donors. General study findings and limits: Some segments of the V type, notably TRBV6-2 and TRBV6-3, were excluded as indistinguishable. On later analysis, the bulk of CMV-associated TCR beta chains appeared to be HLA-restricted. Reports indicated that the classifier achieved high specificity and sensitivity in diagnosing cytomegalovirus status.

Germline values: CDR1 SEHNR, CDR2 FQNEAQ (reference sequence). V was cut by 5 bases and J by 8 bases, with 22 bases left in between. The CDR3 contains 16 residues. Amplification used 60 Vbeta primers and 13 Jbeta primers. In the original workflow: In a later analysis, of about 80 million unique beta chains, approximately 10 million appeared in at least two donors. Libraries were prepared by immunoSEQ multiplex PCR; TCRdb keeps only in-frame clonotypes and omits some of them. The DNA gave D and trimming, while V, J and clone size come from that table. The sample consists of about 150,000 clones, roughly a tenth of them appearing once.

Sequences were obtained from PBMCs. The chain recombines TRBV7-9 with TRBJ2-1; D perhaps matches TRBD2 (6 bases). The sequence came from a male donor in good health and CMV-seronegative. CDR3 nucleotides: TGTGCCAGCAGCCAAGGATCCGGAGGGGTACACGATGAGCAGTTCTTC. Protein: CASSQGSGGVHDEQFF. The full variable domain, its missing parts supplied by reference TRBV7-9 and TRBJ2-1, is DTGVSQNPRHKITKRGQNVTFRCDPISEHNRLYWYRQTLGQGPEFLTYFQNEAQLEKSRLLSDRFSAERPKGSFSTLEIQRTEQGDSAMYLCASSQGSGGVHDEQFFGPGTRLTVL.